The present T cell receptor (beta chain) was sequenced within a study of beta chain features in type 1 diabetes. Looking at the study overall: Regarding age, gender and cell yields, patients proved similar to healthy donors. Broader study findings: TCRB CDR3 length was moderately but significantly reduced in all four CD4+ subsets of Type 1 diabetes patients. Across patients, naive, central memory and Treg TCRB repertoires exhibited apparently greater similarity than was observed across healthy donors.

The germline V and J ends were trimmed by 0 bases and 2 bases, with 5 bases remaining between them. Per germline, CDR1 SGHRS and CDR2 YFSETQ. The CDR3 contains 13 residues. This clone has just a few counts. The antigen remains undetermined. Different DNA sequences within this sample yield the same CDR3. The investigators reverse transcribed all of the isolated RNA, so they sequenced expressed TCRB transcripts. Profiling relied on immunoSEQ multiplex PCR, and the TCRdb table lists in-frame clones only, not all of them. The data hold some 270,000 clones, with roughly 10% observed a single time. The rearrangement uses TRBV5-1 and TRBJ2-5; D possibly corresponds to TRBD1 (5 bases). This clonotype originated in a man younger than 45 with type 1 diabetes. The sequenced material came from naive CD4+ T cells from blood. CDR3 amino acids: CASSLEGQETQYF. The CDR3 DNA reads TGCGCCAGCAGCTTGGAGGGGCAAGAGACCCAGTACTTC.